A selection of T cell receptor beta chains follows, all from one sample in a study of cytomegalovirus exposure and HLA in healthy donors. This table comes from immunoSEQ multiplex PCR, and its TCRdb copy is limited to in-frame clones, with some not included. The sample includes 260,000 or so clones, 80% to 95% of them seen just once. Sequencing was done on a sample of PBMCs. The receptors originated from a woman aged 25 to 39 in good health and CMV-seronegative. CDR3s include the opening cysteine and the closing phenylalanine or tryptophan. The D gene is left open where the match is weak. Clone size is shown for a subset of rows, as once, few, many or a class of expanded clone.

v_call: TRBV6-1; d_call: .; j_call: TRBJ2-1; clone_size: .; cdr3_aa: CASSEASMQRNEQFF; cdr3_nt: TGTGCCAGCAGTGAGGCGTCTATGCAACGCAATGAGCAGTTCTTC
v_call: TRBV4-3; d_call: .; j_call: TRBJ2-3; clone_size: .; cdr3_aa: CASSQRRIGGNTDTQYF; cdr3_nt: TGCGCCAGCAGCCAACGACGGATAGGCGGTAACACAGATACGCAGTATTTT
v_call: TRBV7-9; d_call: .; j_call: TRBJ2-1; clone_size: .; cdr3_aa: CASSLEQGRERYEQFF; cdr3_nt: TGTGCCAGCAGCTTAGAACAGGGGCGGGAGAGGTATGAGCAGTTCTTC
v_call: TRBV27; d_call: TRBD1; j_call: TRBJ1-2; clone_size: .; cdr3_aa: CASSPITGGEDYGYTF; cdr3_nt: TGTGCCAGCAGTCCGATCACAGGGGGCGAGGACTATGGCTACACCTTC
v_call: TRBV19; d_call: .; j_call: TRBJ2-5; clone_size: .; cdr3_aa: CASSIEAGAYFSETQYF; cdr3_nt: TGTGCCAGTAGTATAGAAGCAGGGGCGTATTTTTCAGAGACCCAGTACTTC
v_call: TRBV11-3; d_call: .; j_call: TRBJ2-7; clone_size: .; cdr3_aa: CASSLDWGSEQYF; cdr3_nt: TGTGCCAGCAGCTTAGATTGGGGATCCGAGCAGTACTTC
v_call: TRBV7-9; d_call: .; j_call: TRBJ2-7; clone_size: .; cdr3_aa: CASSLSGRPYEQYF; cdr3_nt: TGTGCCAGCAGCTTGAGCGGAAGACCCTACGAGCAGTACTTC
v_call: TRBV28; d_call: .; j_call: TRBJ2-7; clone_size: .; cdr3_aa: CASSLWRLGGGEQYF; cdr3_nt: TGTGCCAGCAGTTTATGGAGGCTCGGGGGAGGCGAGCAGTACTTC
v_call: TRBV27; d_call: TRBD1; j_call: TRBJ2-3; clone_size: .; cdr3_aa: CASSATGTAPSTQYF; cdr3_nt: TGTGCCAGCAGTGCCACCGGGACAGCCCCGAGCACGCAGTATTTT
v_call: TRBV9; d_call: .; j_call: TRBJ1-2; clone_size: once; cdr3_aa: CASSVDWTANYGYTF; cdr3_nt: TGTGCCAGCAGCGTAGATTGGACGGCTAACTATGGCTACACCTTC
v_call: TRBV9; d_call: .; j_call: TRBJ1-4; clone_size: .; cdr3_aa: CASSVEGKTNEKLFF; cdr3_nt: TGTGCCAGCAGCGTAGAAGGCAAGACTAATGAAAAACTGTTTTTT
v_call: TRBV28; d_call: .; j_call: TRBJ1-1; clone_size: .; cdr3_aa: CASSLGDTEAFF; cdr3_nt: TGTGCCAGCAGTTTGGGGGATACTGAAGCTTTCTTT
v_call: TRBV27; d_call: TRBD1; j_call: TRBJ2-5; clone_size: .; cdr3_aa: CASSSTFLGTGFWEETQYF; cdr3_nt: TGTGCCAGCAGTTCCACGTTCCTAGGGACAGGTTTCTGGGAAGAGACCCAGTACTTC
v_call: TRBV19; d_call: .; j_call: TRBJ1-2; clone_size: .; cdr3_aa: CASSIAQGSHGYTF; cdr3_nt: TGTGCCAGTAGTATAGCGCAGGGGAGCCATGGCTACACCTTC
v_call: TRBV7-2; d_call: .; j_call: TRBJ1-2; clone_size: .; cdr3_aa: CASSLGRFGRQKNYGYTF; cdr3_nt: TGTGCCAGCAGCTTAGGTCGGTTTGGGCGGCAAAAGAACTATGGCTACACCTTC
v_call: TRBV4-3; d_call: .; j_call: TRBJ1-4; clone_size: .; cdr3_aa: CASSQDPRVKGREKLFF; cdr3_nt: TGCGCCAGCAGCCAAGATCCCAGGGTAAAGGGAAGGGAAAAACTGTTTTTT